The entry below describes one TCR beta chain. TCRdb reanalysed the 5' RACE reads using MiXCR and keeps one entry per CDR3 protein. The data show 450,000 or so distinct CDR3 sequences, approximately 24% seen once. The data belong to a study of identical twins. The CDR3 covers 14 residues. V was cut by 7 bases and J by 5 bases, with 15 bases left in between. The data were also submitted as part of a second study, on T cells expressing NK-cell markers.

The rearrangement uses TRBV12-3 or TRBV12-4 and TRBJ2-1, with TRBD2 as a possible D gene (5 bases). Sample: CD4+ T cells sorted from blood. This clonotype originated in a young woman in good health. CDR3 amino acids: CASTQRSRNNEQFF. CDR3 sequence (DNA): TGTGCCAGCACCCAGCGGAGCCGGAACAATGAGCAGTTCTTC.